The rows below give T cell receptor beta chains drawn from one sample of a study of type 1 regulatory T cells. Via MiXCR, TCRdb re-called the reads, giving one row per CDR3 protein. This table holds approximately 43,000 distinct CDR3 sequences, approximately 12% found once. Their antigen targets remain unknown. The sequenced sample consisted of cultured non-Tr1 T cells, either the whole culture or a sorted T cell fraction (not recorded which). The receptor set was obtained from a human donor in good health. CDR3s include the opening cysteine and the closing phenylalanine or tryptophan. A D gene is named only where the DNA matches it firmly. Rows may omit the clone size; those that give it use once, few, many or a size class.

TRBD2 | TRBJ2-1 | many | TRBV9 | TGTGCCAGCAGCTCTCTAGCGGGAGGGAGCAATGAGCAGTTCTTC | CASSSLAGGSNEQFF
TRBD1 | TRBJ1-2 | few | TRBV10-3 | TGTGCCATCAGACAGACAGGGCTTGGCTACACCTTC | CAIRQTGLGYTF
NA | TRBJ1-5 | NA | TRBV7-4 | TGTGCCAGCAGCTGTGTAGGGCTTAGCAATCAGCCCCAGCATTTT | CASSCVGLSNQPQHF
NA | TRBJ2-1 | few | TRBV7-9 | TGTGCCAGCAGCTCAGGACTGGCCTACAATGAGCAGTTCTTC | CASSSGLAYNEQFF
NA | TRBJ2-3 | many | TRBV6-2/TRBV6-3 | TGTGCCAGCAGTTACGGGCTAGCTGGTATGGCAGATACGCAGTATTTT | CASSYGLAGMADTQYF
NA | TRBJ1-5 | few | TRBV18 | TGTGCCAGCTCAAACGCGGGCACTAATCAGCCCCAGCATTTT | CASSNAGTNQPQHF
NA | TRBJ1-3 | NA | TRBV7-3 | TGTGCCAGCAGCTCCGGACCGCCGTCTGGAAACACCATATATTTT | CASSSGPPSGNTIYF
TRBD1 | TRBJ1-2 | NA | TRBV5-1 | TGCGCCAGCAGTGTGCGGACAGGGGGCTATGGCTACACCTTC | CASSVRTGGYGYTF
NA | TRBJ1-1 | many | TRBV7-3 | TGTGCCAGCAGCTCCGGGCCGTCGAACACTGAAGCTTTCTTT | CASSSGPSNTEAFF
NA | TRBJ2-7 | many | TRBV28 | TGTGCCAGCAGTTCCCCGTCCTTCTACGAGCAGTACTTC | CASSSPSFYEQYF
NA | TRBJ2-7 | NA | TRBV3-1 | TGTGCCAGCAGCCAGCCCGGGACAACCTACGAGCAGTACTTC | CASSQPGTTYEQYF
TRBD1 | TRBJ2-7 | many | TRBV19 | TGTGCCAGTAGTATGAAGGACAGGTCCTCTTACGAGCAGTACTTC | CASSMKDRSSYEQYF
NA | TRBJ2-5 | NA | TRBV7-6 | TGTGCCAGCAGCTTAGCTCTCCAAGAGACCCAGTACTTC | CASSLALQETQYF
TRBD2 | TRBJ2-3 | once | TRBV29-1 | TGCAGCGTCAAAACCCCCCAGCGGGATCGTGCCTACAATGAGCAGTATTTT | CSVKTPQRDRAYNEQYF
NA | TRBJ1-5 | few | TRBV18 | TGTGCCAGCTCACCATGGACAGCAAACAATCAGCCCCAGCATTTT | CASSPWTANNQPQHF